This T cell receptor (beta chain) appears in the sequencing data of a study of OX40 agonist ivuxolimab in advanced cancers. General study points: Expanded clones were, on average, more numerous among CD8+ T cells than CD4+. Some patients without response likewise showed low normalized clonal expansion.

With respect to this clone: Its antigen is currently unknown. An end of the junction differs from the germline gene, which may be a read error.

This CDR3 is built from 16 residues. In germline, CDR1 is SGHNT, CDR2 YYREEE (reference sequence). Clones were sequenced by immunoSEQ multiplex PCR, and TCRdb holds only the in-frame ones, with some missing. The table shows roughly 80,000 clones, with over 70% occurring only once. The V call is TRBV5-4, the J call TRBJ1-2, with a tentative D call TRBD1 (5 bases). The specimen was CD4+ or CD8+ T cells sorted from blood, collected in a trial of the OX40 agonist ivuxolimab. The receptor was derived from an adult with an advanced solid tumor such as melanoma, head and neck, liver or kidney cancer. The CDR3, as DNA: TGCGCCAGCAGCCAAGAGGAGGGGTCGCCGGGATATGGCTACACCTTC. This gives the protein CASSQEEGSPGYGYTF.